The 6 T cell receptor beta chains given below trace back to one sample, sequenced in a study of T-cell reconstitution after alpha-beta-depleted transplantation in children. Unique molecular identifiers were used to barcode this TCRbeta library. TCRdb re-analysed the PCR reads in MiXCR, keeping a single row per CDR3 protein. The table has around 490,000 distinct CDR3 sequences, over 9.5% seen once. This specimen was PBMCs, mostly from graft donor cells, taken 180 days after TCRalphabeta/CD19-depleted stem cell transplant. Receptors originate from a female patient between 2 and 15 years old who had a stem cell transplant for aplastic anemia, so the T cells may come from the graft donor.

This clonotype was counted between two and nine times. V usage is TRBV28 and J usage is TRBJ2-7, with 8 bases identical to TRBD1. Germline CDR1 reads MDHEN; CDR2 reads SYDVKM. J was trimmed by 2 bases and V by 3 bases; bases with no gene match: 9. The CDR3 length is 16 residues. The CDR3 nucleotides are TGTGCCAGCAGTTTCTCATTTGGGGACAGGACCTACGAGCAGTACTTC. Protein sequence: CASSFSFGDRTYEQYF.

The V gene is TRBV12-3 or TRBV12-4, the J gene TRBJ2-1, with D tentatively TRBD1 or TRBD2 (6 bases each). This CDR3 has 13 residues. Trimming shortened V by 2 bases and J by 6 bases, and 8 bases separated the two germline ends. Written as DNA, the CDR3 is TGTGCCAGCAGTTTAAGGGGGGTCAATGAGCAGTTCTTC. Its protein is CASSLRGVNEQFF.

This clonotype has only a few counts. This chain uses TRBV7-2 with TRBJ2-1; tentative D call: TRBD2 (7 bases). CDR1 is SGHTA and CDR2 is FQGNSA in the germline V gene. The ends were cut back, 5 bases at V and 4 bases at J, with 18 bases in the middle. The CDR3 loop spans 16 amino acids. CDR3 residues: CASSRGWWGGYNEQFF. CDR3 bases: TGTGCCAGCAGCAGGGGGTGGTGGGGGGGGTACAATGAGCAGTTCTTC.

The table lists this clonotype with many counts. The V and J genes are TRBV5-1 and TRBJ1-2, with a weak D call TRBD1 (5 bases). Trimming left V 0 bases short and J 6 bases short, with 18 bases between. The CDR3 length is 16 residues. Germline CDR1 and CDR2: SGHRS and YFSETQ. CDR3 nucleotides: TGCGCCAGCAGCTTGGGTTCGCCTGGCCAGGGCCATGGCTACACCTTC. Protein: CASSLGSPGQGHGYTF.

The table lists this clonotype with many counts. The chain is built from TRBV7-2 and TRBJ2-7, with D unresolved. Trimming stripped 0 bases from V and 4 bases from J, with 13 bases between. The germline gives CDR1 SGHTA, CDR2 FQGNSA. The CDR3 covers 15 residues. Written as DNA, the CDR3 is TGTGCCAGCAGCTTAGCGCCTCTAGGAACGTACGAGCAGTACTTC. This encodes CASSLAPLGTYEQYF.

This rearrangement joins TRBV9 to TRBJ2-1; D tentatively fits TRBD1 or TRBD2 (5 bases each). Germline V gene lookup returns CDR1 SGDLS and CDR2 YYNGEE. V lost 4 bases, J lost 9 bases, and 20 bases lay in between. The CDR3 is 15 amino acids. CDR3 amino acids: CASSLSGTPWREQFF. DNA for the CDR3: TGTGCCAGCAGCCTATCCGGGACCCCCTGGCGTGAGCAGTTCTTC. Supplemented by reference TRBV9 and TRBJ2-1, the full variable domain reads DSGVTQTPKHLITATGQRVTLRCSPRSGDLSVYWYQQSLDQGLQFLIQYYNGEERAKGNILERFSAQQFPDLHSELNLSSLELGDSALYFCASSLSGTPWREQFFGPGTRLTVL.